The T cell receptor beta chain under discussion was sequenced for a study of blood T cell repertoires in COVID-19. The overall study: The United States, Italy and Spain were the sources of the acute and convalescent COVID-19 samples.

V lost 5 bases to trimming and J lost 8 bases, with 10 bases between them. The CDR3 has 12 residues. CDR1 and CDR2 (germline): MDHEN, SYDVKM. Patients of the Seattle cohort, enrolled during active infection, were followed longitudinally. Original analysis: Nucleated cell number was recorded as an estimate derived from reference gene primer amplification. The method was immunoSEQ multiplex PCR; TCRdb's version includes in-frame clones alone and lacks a portion of them. Clone size and the V and J calls come from that table; the DNA yielded D and trimming. The profile shows roughly 190,000 clones, approximately 81% of them singletons. This clone showed up just once.

Sequencing was performed on peripheral blood. The V gene is TRBV28, the J gene TRBJ2-1, with D possibly TRBD2 on 5 matching bases. The sequence derives from a woman between 70 and 85 years old with COVID-19, enrolled during active disease. CDR3 in DNA: TGTGCCAGCAGTCTGCCCGGGGATGAGCAGTTCTTC. Translating gives CASSLPGDEQFF.